Listed below are T cell receptor beta chains from one sample, sequenced in a study of control samples from healthy donors and cancer patients. Assay used: immunoSEQ multiplex PCR; TCRdb lists only in-frame clones, some missing. The sample shows about 83,000 clones, roughly nine tenths of them seen only once. Specimen: blood. Receptors were obtained from a man aged 45-65 years in good health. Each CDR3 is given with its conserved first and last residue. Fields, in order: clone size, J gene, V gene, D gene, CDR3 protein, CDR3 DNA. The D gene is left open where the match is weak. A clone size is listed for some rows: how often the clone was seen (once, few, many), or a class if it is expanded.

size: -; J: TRBJ2-5; V: TRBV9; D: TRBD1; CDR3: CASSGEGAGETQYF; DNA: TGTGCCAGCAGCGGAGAGGGGGCGGGCGAGACCCAGTACTTC
size: once; J: TRBJ2-7; V: TRBV18; D: TRBD1; CDR3: CASSPRDSSSYEQYF; DNA: TGTGCCAGCTCACCCCGGGACAGCTCCTCCTACGAGCAGTACTTC
size: few; J: TRBJ2-6; V: TRBV6-5; D: -; CDR3: CASTRVRGANVLTF; DNA: TGTGCCAGCACTCGGGTGAGGGGGGCCAACGTCCTGACTTTC
size: -; J: TRBJ1-6; V: TRBV2; D: -; CDR3: CASSVGRTSSYNSPLHF; DNA: TGTGCCAGCAGTGTCGGACGCACGAGCTCCTATAATTCACCCCTCCACTTT
size: -; J: TRBJ1-2; V: TRBV7-2; D: -; CDR3: CASSLVRPGGYTF; DNA: TGTGCCAGCAGCTTAGTACGGCCTGGGGGCTACACCTTC
size: -; J: TRBJ1-1; V: TRBV5-4; D: -; CDR3: CASSFVVGTEAFF; DNA: TGTGCCAGCAGCTTTGTAGTGGGCACTGAAGCTTTCTTT
size: -; J: TRBJ1-4; V: TRBV4-1; D: TRBD1; CDR3: CASSQGGQAEKLFF; DNA: TGCGCCAGCAGCCAAGGGGGACAGGCCGAAAAACTGTTTTTT
size: -; J: TRBJ1-1; V: TRBV19; D: -; CDR3: CASSMILLNTEAFF; DNA: TGTGCCAGTAGTATGATACTCTTGAACACTGAAGCTTTCTTT
size: -; J: TRBJ1-2; V: TRBV24-1; D: -; CDR3: CATSDPDAYYGYTF; DNA: TGTGCCACCAGTGACCCTGACGCCTACTATGGCTACACCTTC
size: -; J: TRBJ1-2; V: TRBV15; D: TRBD1; CDR3: CATSRTTGDYGYTF; DNA: TGTGCCACCAGCAGGACTACAGGGGACTATGGCTACACCTTC
size: -; J: TRBJ1-4; V: TRBV30; D: -; CDR3: CAWSGDGEKLFF; DNA: TGTGCCTGGTCAGGGGATGGAGAAAAACTGTTTTTT
size: -; J: TRBJ2-2; V: TRBV2; D: -; CDR3: CASSEHRMNTGELFF; DNA: TGTGCCAGCAGTGAACACCGGATGAACACCGGGGAGCTGTTTTTT
size: -; J: TRBJ2-7; V: TRBV27; D: TRBD1; CDR3: CASSLQGQDSYEQYF; DNA: TGTGCCAGCAGTTTGCAAGGACAGGACTCCTACGAGCAGTACTTC
size: -; J: TRBJ1-5; V: TRBV5-1; D: -; CDR3: CASSFSGLGNQPQHF; DNA: TGCGCCAGCAGCTTCTCAGGTTTGGGCAATCAGCCCCAGCATTTT
size: -; J: TRBJ1-6; V: TRBV18; D: -; CDR3: CASSPPGLDSPLHF; DNA: TGTGCCAGCTCACCACCGGGTTTGGATTCACCCCTCCACTTT
size: -; J: TRBJ1-1; V: TRBV15; D: -; CDR3: CATSRGDPNTEAFF; DNA: TGTGCCACCAGCAGAGGGGACCCTAACACTGAAGCTTTCTTT
size: few; J: TRBJ1-2; V: TRBV30; D: -; CDR3: CAWSVPPGAGYTF; DNA: TGTGCCTGGAGTGTACCCCCAGGGGCCGGCTACACCTTC
size: -; J: TRBJ1-2; V: TRBV18; D: TRBD1; CDR3: CASSPTYRDSLEGYTF; DNA: TGTGCCAGCTCACCTACGTACCGGGACAGCCTAGAGGGCTACACCTTC
size: -; J: TRBJ2-5; V: TRBV2; D: TRBD1; CDR3: CASSRQGRGETQYF; DNA: TGTGCCAGCAGTCGACAGGGACGAGGCGAGACCCAGTACTTC
size: -; J: TRBJ1-2; V: TRBV30; D: -; CDR3: CAWRTGGLIEANYGYTF; DNA: TGTGCCTGGAGGACCGGGGGACTGATAGAAGCTAACTATGGCTACACCTTC
size: -; J: TRBJ2-7; V: TRBV6-2/TRBV6-3; D: TRBD1; CDR3: CASSYSRDRETYEQYF; DNA: TGTGCCAGCAGTTACTCCAGGGACAGGGAAACCTACGAGCAGTACTTC
size: -; J: TRBJ1-2; V: TRBV2; D: TRBD1; CDR3: CASSDGTGGHYGYTF; DNA: TGTGCCAGCAGTGACGGGACAGGGGGCCACTATGGCTACACCTTC
size: once; J: TRBJ1-3; V: TRBV10-3; D: -; CDR3: CAISERDTGNTIYF; DNA: TGTGCCATCAGTGAGAGAGATACTGGAAACACCATATATTTT
size: -; J: TRBJ1-1; V: TRBV19; D: TRBD1; CDR3: CASSINRGHEAFF; DNA: TGTGCCAGTAGTATTAACAGGGGGCACGAAGCTTTCTTT
size: -; J: TRBJ1-1; V: TRBV11-2; D: -; CDR3: CASSLGGMTEAFF; DNA: TGTGCCAGCAGCTTAGGAGGGATGACTGAAGCTTTCTTT
size: -; J: TRBJ1-3; V: TRBV6-5; D: -; CDR3: CASRALAGNTIYF; DNA: TGTGCCAGCAGAGCGTTAGCTGGAAACACCATATATTTT
size: once; J: TRBJ1-1; V: TRBV2; D: TRBD1; CDR3: CASSTTGVSESFF; DNA: TGTGCCAGCAGTACGACAGGGGTCAGCGAATCTTTCTTT
size: -; J: TRBJ2-2; V: TRBV29-1; D: TRBD1; CDR3: CSGGQGFPGELFF; DNA: TGCAGCGGGGGACAGGGGTTCCCCGGGGAGCTGTTTTTT
size: -; J: TRBJ1-6; V: TRBV4-2; D: -; CDR3: CASSQVGVIEPLHF; DNA: TGTGCCAGCAGCCAAGTCGGGGTAATCGAACCCCTCCACTTT
size: -; J: TRBJ1-2; V: TRBV2; D: -; CDR3: CASSEARGSYGYTF; DNA: TGTGCCAGCAGTGAAGCGCGGGGCAGCTATGGCTACACCTTC
size: -; J: TRBJ1-2; V: TRBV7-9; D: -; CDR3: CASSLASQGSSNYGYTF; DNA: TGTGCCAGCAGCTTAGCTTCACAGGGCTCCTCTAACTATGGCTACACCTTC
size: -; J: TRBJ1-1; V: TRBV12-3/TRBV12-4; D: TRBD1; CDR3: CASSRTGDFEAFF; DNA: TGTGCCAGCAGCCGAACAGGGGACTTTGAAGCTTTCTTT
size: -; J: TRBJ2-2; V: TRBV4-3; D: -; CDR3: CASSQEFGELFF; DNA: TGCGCCAGCAGCCAAGAGTTCGGGGAGCTGTTTTTT
size: -; J: TRBJ2-1; V: TRBV5-4; D: TRBD1; CDR3: CASSPVTSLTGSNEQFF; DNA: TGTGCCAGCAGCCCAGTAACCTCTTTGACAGGGTCCAATGAGCAGTTCTTC
size: -; J: TRBJ2-4; V: TRBV12-3/TRBV12-4; D: TRBD1; CDR3: CASSLRDRNIQYF; DNA: TGTGCCAGCAGTTTAAGGGACAGAAACATTCAGTACTTC
size: -; J: TRBJ1-1; V: TRBV29-1; D: -; CDR3: CSVAGDTEAFF; DNA: TGCAGCGTCGCTGGAGACACTGAAGCTTTCTTT
size: once; J: TRBJ2-7; V: TRBV12-3/TRBV12-4; D: -; CDR3: CASSLQSDEQYF; DNA: TGTGCCAGCAGTCTACAATCGGACGAGCAGTACTTC
size: -; J: TRBJ1-1; V: TRBV27; D: -; CDR3: CASSTVPNTEAFF; DNA: TGTGCCAGCTCTACGGTGCCAAACACTGAAGCTTTCTTT
size: once; J: TRBJ1-2; V: TRBV9; D: -; CDR3: CASSAGGWNINYGYTF; DNA: TGTGCCAGCAGCGCAGGAGGTTGGAATATTAACTATGGCTACACCTTC
size: -; J: TRBJ1-1; V: TRBV11-2; D: TRBD1; CDR3: CASSSGIQGARAFF; DNA: TGTGCCAGCAGCTCGGGTATACAGGGGGCTAGGGCTTTCTTT
size: -; J: TRBJ1-5; V: TRBV19; D: -; CDR3: CASSEVRGNQPQHF; DNA: TGTGCCAGTAGTGAAGTCCGCGGCAATCAGCCCCAGCATTTT